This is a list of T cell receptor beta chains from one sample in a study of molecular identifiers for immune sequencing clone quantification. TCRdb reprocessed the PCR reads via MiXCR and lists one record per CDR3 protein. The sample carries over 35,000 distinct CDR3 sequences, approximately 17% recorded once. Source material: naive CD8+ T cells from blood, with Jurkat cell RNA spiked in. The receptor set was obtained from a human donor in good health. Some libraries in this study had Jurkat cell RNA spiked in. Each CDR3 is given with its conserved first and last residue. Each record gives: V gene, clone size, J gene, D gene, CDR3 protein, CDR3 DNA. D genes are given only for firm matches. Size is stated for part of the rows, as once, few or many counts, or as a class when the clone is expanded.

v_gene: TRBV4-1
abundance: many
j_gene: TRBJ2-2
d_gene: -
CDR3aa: CASSHRGSPNTGELFF
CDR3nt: TGCGCCAGCAGCCATCGGGGTAGCCCGAACACCGGGGAGCTGTTTTTT

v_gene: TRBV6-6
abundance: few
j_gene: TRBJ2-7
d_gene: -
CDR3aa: CASSSEGRLPVIAYEQYF
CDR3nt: TGTGCCAGCAGTTCTGAAGGGAGACTCCCCGTTATAGCCTACGAGCAGTACTTC

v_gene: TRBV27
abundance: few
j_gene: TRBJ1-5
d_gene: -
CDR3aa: CASSLGHYQPQHF
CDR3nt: TGTGCCAGCAGTTTGGGACATTATCAGCCCCAGCATTTT

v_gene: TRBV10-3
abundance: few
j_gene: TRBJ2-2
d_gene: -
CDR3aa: CAISEGAELDGELFF
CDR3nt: TGTGCCATCAGTGAAGGGGCAGAATTGGACGGGGAGCTGTTTTTT

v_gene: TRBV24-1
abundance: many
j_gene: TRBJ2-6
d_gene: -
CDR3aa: CATSDETTISGANVLTF
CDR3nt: TGTGCCACCAGTGATGAAACCACGATCTCTGGGGCCAACGTCCTGACTTTC

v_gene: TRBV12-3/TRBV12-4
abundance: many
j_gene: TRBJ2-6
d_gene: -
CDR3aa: CASSLSGSGANVLTF
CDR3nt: TGTGCCAGCAGTTTGTCGGGATCTGGGGCCAACGTCCTGACTTTC

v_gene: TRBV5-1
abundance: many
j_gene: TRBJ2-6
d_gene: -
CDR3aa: CASSLWTPGSGANVLTF
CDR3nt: TGCGCCAGCAGCTTGTGGACACCAGGCTCTGGGGCCAACGTCCTGACTTTC

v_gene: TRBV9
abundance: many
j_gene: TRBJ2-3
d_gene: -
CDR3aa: CASNLPEGSDTQYF
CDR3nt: TGTGCCAGCAACCTCCCAGAGGGGTCAGATACGCAGTATTTT

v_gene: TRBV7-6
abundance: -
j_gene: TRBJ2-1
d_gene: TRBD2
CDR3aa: CASSSYEAGGPRNEQFF
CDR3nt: TGTGCCAGCAGCTCATACGAAGCGGGAGGGCCGAGGAATGAGCAGTTCTTC

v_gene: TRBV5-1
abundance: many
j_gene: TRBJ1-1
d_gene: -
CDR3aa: CASSTLNTEAFF
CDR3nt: TGCGCCAGCAGCACCCTGAACACTGAAGCTTTCTTT

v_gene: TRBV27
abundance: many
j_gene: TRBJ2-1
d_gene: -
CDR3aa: CASSSNPNEQFF
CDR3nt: TGTGCCAGCAGTTCTAATCCAAATGAGCAGTTCTTC

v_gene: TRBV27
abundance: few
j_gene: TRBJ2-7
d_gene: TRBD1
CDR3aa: CASGDRSSYEQYF
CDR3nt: TGTGCCAGCGGGGACAGGAGCTCCTACGAGCAGTACTTC

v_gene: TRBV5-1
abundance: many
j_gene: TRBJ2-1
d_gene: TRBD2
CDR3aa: CASTSALAGGHNEQFF
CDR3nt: TGCGCCAGCACCAGCGCGCTAGCGGGAGGCCACAATGAGCAGTTCTTC

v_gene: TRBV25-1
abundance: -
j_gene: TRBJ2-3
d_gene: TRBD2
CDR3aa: CASSGRGTSGSSDTQYF
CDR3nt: TGTGCCAGCAGTGGGCGAGGGACTAGCGGGAGTTCAGATACGCAGTATTTT

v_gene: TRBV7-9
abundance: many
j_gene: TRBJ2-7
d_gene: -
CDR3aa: CASSLGLGESEQYF
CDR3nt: TGTGCCAGCAGCTTAGGGCTGGGCGAGAGCGAGCAGTACTTC

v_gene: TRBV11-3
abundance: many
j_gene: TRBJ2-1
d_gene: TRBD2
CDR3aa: CASSIGLAGGLNEQFF
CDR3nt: TGTGCCAGCAGTATCGGACTAGCGGGAGGGCTCAATGAGCAGTTCTTC

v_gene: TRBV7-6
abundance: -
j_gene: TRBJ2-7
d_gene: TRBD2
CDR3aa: CASSPRTSRREQYF
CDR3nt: TGTGCCAGCAGCCCCCGGACTAGTCGCCGCGAGCAGTACTTC

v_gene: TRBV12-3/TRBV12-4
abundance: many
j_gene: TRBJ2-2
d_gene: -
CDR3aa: CASQPGLNTGELFF
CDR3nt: TGTGCCAGCCAACCGGGATTAAACACCGGGGAGCTGTTTTTT